Below, one T cell receptor beta chain is given with its context. Antigen specificity is unknown. The CDR3 covers 14 residues. With V trimmed by 5 bases and J by 5 bases, 7 bases remained unmatched. Germline V gives CDR1 WNHNN, CDR2 SYGVQD (reference sequence). These data come from a study of shared clonotypes between healthy human individuals. The overall study: Donors were a couple of women and a few men aged 18 to 49. The study, taken as a whole, reports: Estimated clonotype richness was generally higher in naive than memory subsets. The genetic and exposure-history diversity represented was limited by few donors.

Genomic DNA of every subset was divided equally among multiple immunoSEQ plates. Repertoires were generated with immunoSEQ multiplex PCR, while TCRdb's copy carries only in-frame clones and drops some. The repertoire has about 2 million clones, 85% to 95% of them found once; the top ten carry 1.1%. Naive CD8 cells, CD45RO-negative and positively selected for CCR7, excluded terminally differentiated effector memory CD45RA+ cells. Source material: naive CD8+ T cells sorted from blood. The chain recombines TRBV10-1 with TRBJ2-5; 8 nucleotides match TRBD2. This clonotype originated in a man aged 18-30 years in good health. CDR3 DNA: TGCGCCAGCAGTCCGGGGGGGCTGGAGGAGACCCAGTACTTC. Translating gives CASSPGGLEETQYF.